Sequencing of this TCR beta chain was carried out in a study of CXCR3-negative and CXCR3-positive naive CD8 T cells. Concerning this clonotype: Its antigen is not identified.

Researchers prepared the TRB cDNA libraries using 5' RACE with UMI labels. TCRdb re-called the 5' RACE reads and gives one entry per CDR3 protein, without DNA. The clone table shows about 63,000 distinct CDR3 sequences, with the ten largest holding around 4.9%. A CD45RO-CCR7+CD27+CD95- profile was what naive CD8+ T cells displayed. CDR1 SGHDN and CDR2 FVKESK come from the germline V gene. The CDR3 covers 14 residues. Study outcomes and limitations: In CXCR3-positive naive cells, the TRB CDR3s were more hydrophobic than in CXCR3-negative naive cells.

The sequenced sample consisted of naive CXCR3+ CD8+ T cells from blood. Subset specified: CD45RO-CCR7+CD27+CD95- naive CD8+ T cells expressing CXCR3 (TNR3+). The rearrangement joins TRBV14 to TRBJ1-1. The TCR comes from a human donor in good health. Some clones in this sample may be carry-over from other donors' samples. The CDR3 here is CASSQDPQNTEAFF.